This T cell receptor beta chain was profiled in a study of T cell responses to AZD1222 COVID-19 vaccine. Study results and caveats: Clonal diversity was possibly underestimated, and white British individuals and females predominated among donors. Researchers took repertoire samples only after the peak T cell response had come.

The J segment lost 2 bases and the V segment lost 4 bases, leaving 3 bases of the junction unmatched. CDR3 size: 15 residues. The germline V gene encodes CDR1 SGHVS and CDR2 FQNEAQ. Sequencing was performed with immunoSEQ multiplex PCR; in TCRdb, only in-frame clones are kept and a portion is missing. The sample's table shows about 140,000 clones. Notes on this clone: The antigen remains undetermined.

The chain couples TRBV7-8 to TRBJ2-3; 10 positions match TRBD2. The source of this sequence is an adult in good health. Sequenced: peripheral blood. The CDR3 DNA sequence: TGTGCCAGCAGCTACCTAGCGGGGGCCACAGATACGCAGTATTTT. It is translated as CASSYLAGATDTQYF.